This T cell receptor (beta chain) came from a study of control samples from healthy donors and cancer patients. Clones were sequenced by immunoSEQ multiplex PCR, and TCRdb holds only the in-frame ones, with some missing. The sample carries over 110,000 clones, 92% recorded once. Specimen: blood. This sequence was found in a man younger than 45 in good health.

The CDR3 is CAWAGGSRETQYF. DNA for the CDR3: TGTGCCTGGGCGGGCGGTTCTCGGGAGACCCAGTACTTC. This sequence joins TRBV30 and TRBJ2-5, with TRBD2 as a possible D gene (5 bases). Germline lookup yields CDR1 GTSNPN and CDR2 SVGIG (reference sequence). Trimming shortened V by 5 bases and J by 5 bases, and 15 bases separated the two germline ends. This CDR3 has 13 residues.